This T cell receptor beta chain appears in the sequencing data of a study of human T cells and chemical hapten exposure. This clonotype was counted a few times. Each CDR3 protein is one row after TCRdb ran MiXCR on the RACE reads. The sample carries 300,000 to 450,000 distinct CDR3 sequences, 4.5% to 5.5% recorded once. This sample's time point: pre-sensitization, week 0. Treatment specified: therapeutic diphenylcyclopropenone sensitization with weekly scalp DPC. This CDR3 is 15 amino acids long. Trimming cost V 1 base and J 0 bases, with 10 bases left between them. Germline V gene lookup returns CDR1 SQVTM and CDR2 ANQGSEA.

The chain joins TRBV29-1 to TRBJ1-3; no reliable D call. This clonotype originated in a woman between 50 and 59 years old with alopecia areata. Some clones in this sample may be carry-over from other donors' samples. The starting material was whole blood, obtained in connection with sensitization to the hapten diphenylcyclopropenone (DPC). The CDR3 sequence is CSVEGRFNSGNTIYF. The DNA of the CDR3 is TGCAGCGTTGAAGGGCGGTTCAACTCTGGAAACACCATATATTTT. The variable domain in full, with the rest retrieved from reference TRBV29-1 and TRBJ1-3, is SAVISQKPSRDICQRGTSLTIQCQVDSQVTMMFWYRQQPGQSLTLIATANQGSEATYESGFVIDKFPISRPNLTFSTLTVSNMSPEDSSIYLCSVEGRFNSGNTIYFGEGSWLTVV.